What follows are 5 T cell receptor beta chains derived from one specimen sequenced in a study of regulatory T cells in long-lasting Graves disease. To make TCR beta libraries, researchers used iRepertoire HTBI primers and Arm-PCR of CDR3 regions. TCRdb re-called the multiplex PCR reads with MiXCR, one entry per CDR3 protein. The repertoire holds hundreds of thousands of distinct CDR3 sequences, with under 25% as singletons. Regarding time point: persistent/refractory GD, antithyroid drugs over 5 years with positive TRAb. After RNA was extracted from PBMCs, the TCR library was made from it. The specimen was peripheral blood mononuclear cells (PBMCs), collected when the disease was refractory, from a patient treated with antithyroid drugs. These receptors were obtained from a female donor with Graves disease.

This clonotype was seen many times. The V call is TRBV7-9, the J call TRBJ1-2, with 10 bases lining up with TRBD1. The germline gives CDR1 SEHNR, CDR2 FQNEAQ (reference sequence). V shed 3 bases, J shed 6 bases, and the junction held 10 bases outside the gene matches. The CDR3 covers 16 residues. This chain's CDR3 is CASSFNDRGRVNGYTF. In nucleotides, the CDR3 is TGTGCCAGCAGCTTCAACGACAGGGGGCGCGTCAATGGCTACACCTTC.

This clonotype was found a few times. This sequence joins TRBV18 and TRBJ2-5; tentative D call: TRBD1 (5 bases). Trimming removed 3 bases at V and 2 bases at J, with 10 bases between. The CDR3 runs to 14 residues. The germline gives CDR1 KGHSH, CDR2 LQKENI. The CDR3 sequence is CASSPTVPQETQYF. The CDR3 DNA sequence: TGTGCCAGCTCACCGACAGTCCCACAAGAGACCCAGTACTTC.

This clonotype came up many times. The rearrangement uses TRBV28 and TRBJ1-2, with unresolved D. The CDR3 is 14 residues long. Germline lookup yields CDR1 MDHEN and CDR2 SYDVKM. V was pared by 7 bases and J by 0 bases, with 12 bases between. The CDR3 is CASTPDNANYGYTF. For the CDR3, the DNA is TGTGCCAGCACCCCCGACAACGCTAACTATGGCTACACCTTC.

This clonotype was detected a few times. This chain uses TRBV20-1 with TRBJ2-7, with TRBD1 identical over 9 bases. CDR1 and CDR2 from the germline V gene are DFQATT and SNEGSKA (reference sequence). J lost 5 bases, V lost 0 bases, and 5 bases had no gene match. The CDR3 is made up of 14 amino acids. CDR3: CSARDQQGADEQYF. As DNA, the CDR3 is TGCAGTGCTAGAGACCAACAGGGGGCCGACGAGCAGTACTTC.

Only a few counts were recorded for this clonotype. This chain joins TRBV11-2 and TRBJ2-7, with D perhaps being TRBD1 or TRBD2 (5 bases each). Per germline, CDR1 SGHAT and CDR2 FQNNGV. This CDR3 has 16 amino acids. Trimming left V 1 base short and J 2 bases short, with 15 bases between. Here the CDR3 DNA reads TGTGCCAGCAGCTTAGGAGGGGCGGGCTATACCTACGAGCAGTACTTC. It is translated as CASSLGGAGYTYEQYF. The full variable domain, rest sourced from reference TRBV11-2 and TRBJ2-7, is EAGVAQSPRYKIIEKRQSVAFWCNPISGHATLYWYQQILGQGPKLLIQFQNNGVVDDSQLPKDRFSAERLKGVDSTLKIQPAKLEDSAVYLCASSLGGAGYTYEQYFGPGTRLTVT.